This TCR beta chain was captured in a study of CD8 T cells in ankylosing spondylitis. Each CDR3 protein gets one entry after TCRdb re-called the 5' RACE reads with MiXCR. The sample carries over 600,000 distinct CDR3 sequences, 15% to 20% recorded once. Germline V CDR1 and CDR2: MNHEY, SVGEGT. This CDR3 is built from 15 residues. V was clipped by 6 bases and J by 7 bases; unmatched bases: 9. There are a few counts of this clonotype. Its specificity is not known. Regarding the study as a whole: Disease-linked clones had a CD8+ phenotype and relatively low frequency in peripheral blood. Earlier studies detected some motif variants in reactive arthritis synovial fluid and blood. In ankylosing spondylitis blood, a motif of about 8 highly homologous TCR beta variants appeared characteristic. Matched synovial fluid from ankylosing spondylitis patients was reported to be enriched for disease-linked clones.

The gene calls are TRBV6-2 or TRBV6-3 and TRBJ2-1; 10 bases agree with TRBD2. The sequence was obtained from a male donor with ankylosing spondylitis. Sequencing used blood, either unsorted or a sorted T cell fraction (not recorded which). The CDR3 sequence is CASRNQAGGWNEQFF. The DNA for the CDR3 is TGTGCCAGCAGGAACCAAGCGGGAGGGTGGAATGAGCAGTTCTTC.